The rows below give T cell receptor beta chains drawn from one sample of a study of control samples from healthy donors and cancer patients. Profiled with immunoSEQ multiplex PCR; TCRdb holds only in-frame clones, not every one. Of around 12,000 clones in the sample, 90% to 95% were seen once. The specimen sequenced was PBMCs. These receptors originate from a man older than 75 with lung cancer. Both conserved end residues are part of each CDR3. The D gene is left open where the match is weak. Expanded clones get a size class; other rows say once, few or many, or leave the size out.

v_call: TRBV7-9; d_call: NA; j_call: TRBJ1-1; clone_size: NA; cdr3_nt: TGTGCCAGCAGCTTAGAGGCAGGGGAAGCTTTCTTT; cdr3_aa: CASSLEAGEAFF
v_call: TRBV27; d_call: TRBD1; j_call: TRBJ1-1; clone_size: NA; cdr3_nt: TGTGCCAGCAGTCTCATGACAGGGCGGGCTGAAGCTTTCTTT; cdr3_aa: CASSLMTGRAEAFF
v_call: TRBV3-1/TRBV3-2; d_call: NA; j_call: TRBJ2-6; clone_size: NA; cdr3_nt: TGTGCCAGCAGCCACGGCACGACCACTGGGGCCAACGTCCTGACTTTC; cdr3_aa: CASSHGTTTGANVLTF
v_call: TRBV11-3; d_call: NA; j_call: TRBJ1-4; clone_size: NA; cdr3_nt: TGTGCCAGCAGCTTAGGGAGGGCTGGTGAAAAACTGTTTTTT; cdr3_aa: CASSLGRAGEKLFF
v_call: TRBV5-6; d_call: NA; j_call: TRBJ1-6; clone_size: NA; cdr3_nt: TGTGCCAGCAGCTTGGCCCAGGGCGCCTATAATTCACCCCTCCACTTT; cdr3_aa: CASSLAQGAYNSPLHF
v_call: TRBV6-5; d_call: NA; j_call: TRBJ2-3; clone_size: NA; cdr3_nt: TGTGCCAGCAGGGACGCCCTCGAGGCAGATACGCAGTATTTT; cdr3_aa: CASRDALEADTQYF
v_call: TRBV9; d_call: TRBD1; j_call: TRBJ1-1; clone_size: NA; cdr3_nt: TGTGCCAGCAGCGCCGACAGGGGTCGAGTAGCTTTCTTT; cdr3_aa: CASSADRGRVAFF
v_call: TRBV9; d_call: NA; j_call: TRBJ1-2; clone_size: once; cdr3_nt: TGTGCCAGCAATTCAGATGAGGGGGGAATAGGCTACACCTTC; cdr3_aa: CASNSDEGGIGYTF
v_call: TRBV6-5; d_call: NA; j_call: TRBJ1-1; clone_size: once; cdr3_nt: TGTGCCAGCAGCTTCCGGACAGACACTGAAGCTTTCTTT; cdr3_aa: CASSFRTDTEAFF
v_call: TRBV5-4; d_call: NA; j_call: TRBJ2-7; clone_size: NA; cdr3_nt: TGTGCCAGCAGCCTCCTCATGGTAAACGAGCAGTACTTC; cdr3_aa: CASSLLMVNEQYF
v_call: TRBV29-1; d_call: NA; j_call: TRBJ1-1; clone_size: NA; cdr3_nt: TGCAGCGCCCATCCGTGGGGCGGCACTGAAGCTTTCTTT; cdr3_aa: CSAHPWGGTEAFF
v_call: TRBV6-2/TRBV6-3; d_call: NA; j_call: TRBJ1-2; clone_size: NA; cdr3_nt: TGTGCCAGCAGTTACTCGGACAGACACTATGGCTACACCTTC; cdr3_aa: CASSYSDRHYGYTF
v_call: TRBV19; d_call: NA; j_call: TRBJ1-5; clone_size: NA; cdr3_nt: TGTGCCAGTAGGGAAGGTTACAATCAGCCCCAGCATTTT; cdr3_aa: CASREGYNQPQHF
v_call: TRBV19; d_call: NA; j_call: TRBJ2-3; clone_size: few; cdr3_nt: TGTGCCAGTAGTATAGGGTCAGCTAGCACAGATACGCAGTATTTT; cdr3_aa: CASSIGSASTDTQYF
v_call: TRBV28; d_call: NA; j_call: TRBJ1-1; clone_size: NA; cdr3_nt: TGTGCCAGCAGTTTATTGGGGACTGAAGCTTTCTTT; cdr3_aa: CASSLLGTEAFF
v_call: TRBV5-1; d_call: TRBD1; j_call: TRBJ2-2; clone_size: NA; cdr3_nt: TGCGCCAGCAGCTTCAGACAGGGTGGAACCGGGGAGCTGTTTTTT; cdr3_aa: CASSFRQGGTGELFF
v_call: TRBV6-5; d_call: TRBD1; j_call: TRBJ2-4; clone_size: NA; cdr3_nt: TGTGCCAGTTGGACAGGCTCCGGTACCAAAAACATTCAGTACTTC; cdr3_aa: CASWTGSGTKNIQYF
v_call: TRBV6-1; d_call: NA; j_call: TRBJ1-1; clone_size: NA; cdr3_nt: TGTGCCAGCAGTGATTGGGTCGGGGCCTCAAAGGGTAGCACTGAAGCTTTCTTT; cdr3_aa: CASSDWVGASKGSTEAFF
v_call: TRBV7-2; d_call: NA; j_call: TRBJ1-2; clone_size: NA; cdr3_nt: TGTGCCAGCAGTCTCGGAAGGACAGTTCGAGGCTATGGCTACACCTTC; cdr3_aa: CASSLGRTVRGYGYTF
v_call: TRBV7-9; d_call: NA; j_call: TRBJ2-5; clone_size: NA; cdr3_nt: TGTGCCAGCAGCTTAGTGACATACCGTAGACTAGTTAACCAAGAGACCCAGTACTTC; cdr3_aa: CASSLVTYRRLVNQETQYF
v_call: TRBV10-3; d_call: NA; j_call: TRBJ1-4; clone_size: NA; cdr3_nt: TGTGCCATCAGTGAGACTGCCGGGACAAGTACAGAAAAACTGTTTTTT; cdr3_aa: CAISETAGTSTEKLFF
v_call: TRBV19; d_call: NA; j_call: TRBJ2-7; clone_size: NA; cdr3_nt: TGTGCCAGTAGTATGGGCGTTCTTGGAGAGCAGTACTTC; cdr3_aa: CASSMGVLGEQYF
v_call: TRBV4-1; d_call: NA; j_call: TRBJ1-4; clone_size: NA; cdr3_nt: TGCGCCAGCAGCCAAGAGTGGGGTACAACTAATGAAAAACTGTTTTTT; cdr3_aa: CASSQEWGTTNEKLFF
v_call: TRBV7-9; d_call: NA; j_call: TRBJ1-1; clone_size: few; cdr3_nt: TGTGCCAGCAGCTTAGCCGGGGGGCCCACTGAAGCTTTCTTT; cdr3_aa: CASSLAGGPTEAFF
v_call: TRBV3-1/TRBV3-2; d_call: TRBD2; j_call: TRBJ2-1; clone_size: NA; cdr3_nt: TGTGCCAGCAGCCACCTAAGCGGGGGGGGCGATGAGCAGTTCTTC; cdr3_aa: CASSHLSGGGDEQFF
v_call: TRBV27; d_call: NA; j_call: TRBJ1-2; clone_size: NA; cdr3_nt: TGTGCCAGCAGTTTGAAGGGGGGGAACTATGGCTACACCTTC; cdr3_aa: CASSLKGGNYGYTF
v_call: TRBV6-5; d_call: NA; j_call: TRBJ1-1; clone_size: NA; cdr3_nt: TGTGCCAGCAGCGACGGGGGGGAATATGAAGCTTTCTTT; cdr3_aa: CASSDGGEYEAFF
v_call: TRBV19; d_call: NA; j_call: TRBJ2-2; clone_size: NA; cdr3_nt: TGTGCCAGTACAAGGATTGGTTACCTTACTCCCTCCCTCACCGGGGAGCTGTTTTTT; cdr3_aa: CASTRIGYLTPSLTGELFF